The 25 T cell receptor beta chains listed next were all sequenced from one sample in a study of blood T cell repertoires in COVID-19. Method: immunoSEQ multiplex PCR; TCRdb's copy keeps in-frame clones and lacks some. Of 60,000 to 75,000 clones detected, around 90% appear once; the ten largest clones hold around 20%. Sequencing was performed on peripheral blood. The origin of the receptors is a woman of 80 years or more with active COVID-19.

The chain is built from TRBV18 and TRBJ1-2; TRBD1 might be the D (5 bases). Germline V gives CDR1 KGHSH, CDR2 LQKENI. V was trimmed by 2 bases and J by 8 bases, leaving 24 bases between them. CDR3 length: 17 residues. The CDR3 loop reads CASSPTGEGTPPAGYTF. Here the CDR3 DNA reads TGTGCCAGCTCACCAACTGGCGAGGGGACTCCTCCGGCGGGCTACACCTTC.

The chain has TRBV18 and TRBJ2-1; 8 bases fit TRBD2. Germline CDR1 reads KGHSH; CDR2 reads LQKENI. J lost 3 bases, V lost 3 bases, and 7 bases had no gene match. The CDR3 is 16 residues long. As DNA, the CDR3 is TGTGCCAGCTCACCGGTCCGGGGGGGGCTCTACAATGAGCAGTTCTTC. This encodes CASSPVRGGLYNEQFF.

The sample holds a few counts of this clone. The chain employs TRBV7-3 and TRBJ2-1; 12 nucleotides agree with TRBD2. The germline V gene encodes CDR1 SGHTA and CDR2 FQGTGA. CDR3 length: 15 residues. Trimming removed 6 bases from V and 3 bases from J; junction bases left unmatched: 3. The CDR3 loop is CASSMTSGGYNEQFF. The CDR3 DNA reads as TGTGCCAGCAGTATGACTAGCGGGGGCTACAATGAGCAGTTCTTC.

The V and J genes are TRBV6-5 and TRBJ1-5; tentatively, D is TRBD1 (6 bases). With 6 bases removed from V and 6 bases from J, the gap between germline ends came to 12 bases. CDR3 length: 13 amino acids. Germline CDR1 and CDR2: MNHEY and SVGAGI. The CDR3 DNA sequence: TGTGCCAGCAGCCACAGGGAGGGTCAGCCCCAGCATTTT. Translated: CASSHREGQPQHF.

The chain has TRBV7-9 and TRBJ2-1; no definite D call. The CDR3 extends over 13 amino acids. Trimming took off 1 base at V and 8 bases at J, with 9 bases between the two ends. Looked up from germline, CDR1 is SEHNR and CDR2 is FQNEAQ (reference sequence). The CDR3 reads CASSLGRVDEQFF. CDR3 bases: TGTGCCAGCAGCTTAGGTCGCGTCGATGAGCAGTTCTTC. Together with reference TRBV7-9 and TRBJ2-1, the CDR3 gives the full variable domain: DTGVSQNPRHKITKRGQNVTFRCDPISEHNRLYWYRQTLGQGPEFLTYFQNEAQLEKSRLLSDRFSAERPKGSFSTLEIQRTEQGDSAMYLCASSLGRVDEQFFGPGTRLTVL.

The chain couples TRBV18 to TRBJ2-7; 7 nucleotides match TRBD1. The CDR3 is 14 residues long. CDR1 and CDR2 from the germline V gene are KGHSH and LQKENI. Trimming removed 5 bases from V and 5 bases from J; junction bases left unmatched: 9. CDR3 coding DNA: TGTGCCAGCTCATCCTCTGGACAGGCCGACGAGCAGTACTTC. Translating gives CASSSSGQADEQYF.

This rearrangement joins TRBV28 to TRBJ2-2, with D possibly being TRBD2 (6 bases). CDR3 length equals 14 residues. The germline gives CDR1 MDHEN, CDR2 SYDVKM. V lost 7 bases and J lost 5, with 14 bases in between. Written as DNA, the CDR3 is TGTGCCAGCACATTTGCGGCGGGGACCGGGGAGCTGTTTTTT. Translation gives CASTFAAGTGELFF.

This chain joins TRBV27 and TRBJ2-3; TRBD2 is a possible D gene (5 bases). CDR1 and CDR2 from the germline V gene are MNHEY and SMNVEV (reference sequence). The CDR3 runs to 14 residues. Trimming took 4 bases from V and 9 from J, leaving 17 bases between them. The CDR3 coding sequence is TGTGCCAGCAGTTCTTCCGCACTCGGGGTAACGCAGTATTTT. Its translation: CASSSSALGVTQYF.

This sequence joins TRBV11-2 and TRBJ2-1; TRBD2 agrees at 12 bases. The CDR3 loop spans 16 amino acids. V was clipped by 5 bases and J by 8 bases; unmatched bases: 10. Germline V gene data show CDR1 as SGHAT and CDR2 as FQNNGV. The DNA of the CDR3 is TGTGCCAGCAGCCCTCTAGCGGGGGGGCGAAGGCATGAGCAGTTCTTC. Its translation: CASSPLAGGRRHEQFF.

This clone appeared once. V usage is TRBV7-9 and J usage is TRBJ2-7; TRBD1 matches 7 bases. Looked up from germline, CDR1 is SEHNR and CDR2 is FQNEAQ (reference sequence). Trimming took 4 bases from V and 3 from J; bases not matched to a gene: 6. The CDR3 runs to 14 residues. The chain's CDR3 is CASSYSRDSYEQYF. The CDR3 nucleotides read TGTGCCAGCAGCTACAGCCGGGACAGCTACGAGCAGTACTTC.

V gene TRBV5-1 combines with J gene TRBJ1-4, with 9 bases identical to TRBD1. J gave up 8 bases and V 0 bases, and 5 bases lay outside the gene matches. This CDR3 comprises 15 residues. Germline CDR1 reads SGHRS; CDR2 reads YFSETQ. This CDR3 reads CASSLVGQGGEKLFF. CDR3 nucleotides: TGCGCCAGCAGCTTGGTGGGACAGGGAGGAGAAAAACTGTTTTTT. Variable domain in full (rest from reference TRBV5-1 and TRBJ1-4): KAGVTQTPRYLIKTRGQQVTLSCSPISGHRSVSWYQQTPGQGLQFLFEYFSETQRNKGNFPGRFSGRQFSNSRSEMNVSTLELGDSALYLCASSLVGQGGEKLFFGSGTQLSVL.

This clone was recorded only once. The V call is TRBV29-1, the J call TRBJ2-7; 8 nucleotides match TRBD2. The CDR3 runs to 13 residues. Looked up from germline, CDR1 is SQVTM and CDR2 is ANQGSEA. V lost 2 bases to trimming and J lost 4 bases; unmatched junction nucleotides: 4. The CDR3 DNA is TGCAGCGTTGAAACTAGCGGACTGTACGAGCAGTACTTC. Amino acid sequence: CSVETSGLYEQYF.

In its sample, this clone was seen a few times. This chain joins TRBV25-1 and TRBJ2-7; D gene unclear. The germline CDR1 and CDR2 sequences are MGHDK and SYGVNS. The CDR3 loop spans 15 amino acids. The germline V and J ends were trimmed by 5 bases and 6 bases, with 20 bases remaining between them. The CDR3 coding sequence is TGTGCCAGCAGTCCCACGGGTGCGATTTCGGGCGAGCAGTACTTC. It is translated as CASSPTGAISGEQYF.

The V call is TRBV5-1, the J call TRBJ2-5, with TRBD2 identical over 10 bases. J was trimmed by 5 bases and V by 5 bases; bases with no gene match: 9. The CDR3 runs 15 residues. CDR1 and CDR2 (germline): SGHRS, YFSETQ. The CDR3 sequence: CASSWTSGPGETQYF. The CDR3 coding sequence is TGCGCCAGCAGTTGGACTAGCGGCCCCGGGGAGACCCAGTACTTC.

V usage is TRBV5-4 and J usage is TRBJ1-2; 9 bases line up with TRBD1. This CDR3 comprises 15 residues. CDR1 and CDR2 (germline): SGHNT, YYREEE (reference sequence). J was trimmed by 8 bases and V by 4 bases; bases with no gene match: 12. This CDR3 reads CASSARNRGREGYTF. The CDR3 coding sequence is TGTGCCAGCAGCGCCCGAAACAGGGGGCGAGAGGGCTACACCTTC.

J is TRBJ2-3 and V is TRBV29-1, with 10 bases identical to TRBD2. The V gene end was trimmed by 2 bases and the J gene end by 4 bases; junction bases not matched to a gene: 3. Germline V gene sequence: CDR1 SQVTM, CDR2 ANQGSEA. The CDR3 totals 14 residues. CDR3 sequence reads: CSVEPGLASDTQYF. Here the CDR3 DNA reads TGCAGCGTTGAACCGGGACTAGCGTCAGATACGCAGTATTTT.

This clone appeared once. The chain uses TRBV5-8 and TRBJ2-3, with TRBD1 matching over 7 bases. The CDR3 loop spans 15 amino acids. With 1 base clipped from V and 5 bases from J, the junction kept 7 bases outside the gene matches. Germline CDR1 reads SGHTS; CDR2 reads YDEGEE. CDR3 protein: CASSLRGLGGDTQYF. As DNA, the CDR3 is TGTGCCAGCAGCTTGAGGGGGCTTGGGGGAGATACGCAGTATTTT.

The chain recombines TRBV29-1 with TRBJ1-4; no clear D. Germline CDR1 SQVTM, CDR2 ANQGSEA. Trimming removed 3 bases at V and 8 bases at J, with 13 bases between. There are 13 residues in the CDR3. Here the CDR3 DNA reads TGCAGCGTTGACGTGGGAGGAAACGAAAAACTGTTTTTT. The encoded protein is CSVDVGGNEKLFF.

This clone was seen once. The chain combines TRBV5-6 with TRBJ1-3; D perhaps matches TRBD1 (5 bases). V was trimmed by 6 bases and J by 0 bases, leaving 10 bases between them. CDR1 SGHDT and CDR2 YYEEEE come from the germline V gene. CDR3 size: 14 residues. CDR3 nucleotides: TGTGCCAGCACCACTCAGGGCTCTGGAAACACCATATATTTT. Translating it yields CASTTQGSGNTIYF.

The sample holds a few counts of this clone. This chain connects TRBV5-4 to TRBJ2-1, with 7 bases that match TRBD2. The CDR3 consists of 14 residues. Germline lookup yields CDR1 SGHNT and CDR2 YYREEE (reference sequence). The junction had 1 base not matched to a gene; V was cut back by 4 bases and J by 0 bases. The CDR3 spells CASSRDYSYNEQFF. In DNA, the CDR3 is TGTGCCAGCAGCCGGGACTACTCCTACAATGAGCAGTTCTTC.

J is TRBJ2-1 and V is TRBV11-3, with D perhaps matching TRBD1 (5 bases). This CDR3 contains 13 residues. Germline values: CDR1 SGHNT, CDR2 YENEEA. Trimming took 5 bases from V and 6 from J, leaving 11 bases between them. The CDR3 region is CASSDFRGNEQFF. Written as DNA, the CDR3 is TGTGCCAGCAGCGACTTTAGGGGCAATGAGCAGTTCTTC.

The gene calls are TRBV18 and TRBJ1-4; no clear D gene. The CDR3 has 13 amino acids. Germline-derived CDR1 and CDR2 are KGHSH and LQKENI. V dropped 3 bases and J dropped 2 bases, with 4 bases sitting between them. The CDR3 bases are TGTGCCAGCTCACCCCTCACTAATGAAAAACTGTTTTTT. Translated: CASSPLTNEKLFF.

The V and J genes are TRBV28 and TRBJ2-3, with D maybe TRBD2 (6 bases). Per the germline V gene, CDR1 is MDHEN and CDR2 is SYDVKM. There are 15 residues in the CDR3. Trimming took 2 bases from V and 6 from J, leaving 15 bases between them. CDR3 bases: TGTGCCAGCAGTTTAGACTCGGGGGATCTGGATACGCAGTATTTT. This gives the protein CASSLDSGDLDTQYF.

This clone was detected only a few times. The rearrangement links TRBV5-4 to TRBJ2-1, with TRBD2 matching over 11 bases. Germline assignment: CDR1 SGHNT and CDR2 YYREEE (reference sequence). The junction had 3 bases not matched to a gene; V was cut back by 3 bases and J by 4 bases. The CDR3 has 15 residues. Written as DNA, the CDR3 is TGTGCCAGCAGCTACTCTAGCGGGGGGTACAATGAGCAGTTCTTC. It codes for CASSYSSGGYNEQFF.

The chain links TRBV7-9 to TRBJ1-5, with D unresolved. Germline V gives CDR1 SEHNR, CDR2 FQNEAQ (reference sequence). V was shortened by 1 base and J by 5 bases, with 6 bases between the two germline ends. The CDR3 is 13 amino acids. CDR3 nucleotides: TGTGCCAGCAGCTTAGGGGCGTATCAGCCCCAGCATTTT. Its protein is CASSLGAYQPQHF.